A selection of T cell receptor beta chains follows, all from one sample in a study of cytomegalovirus exposure and HLA in healthy donors. TCRdb's copy holds only in-frame clones and misses some; the assay was immunoSEQ multiplex PCR. This table holds approximately 100,000 clones, 88% found once. The specimen sequenced was PBMCs. The source of these receptors is a woman under 30 in good health and CMV-seronegative. Both conserved end residues are part of each CDR3. A D gene is named only where the DNA matches it firmly. Clone sizes are given selectively: once, few, many, or a class where the clone is expanded.

v_call,clone_size,j_call,d_call,cdr3_aa,cdr3_nt
TRBV4-2,NA,TRBJ1-6,NA,CASSLEAGSSYNSPLHF,TGTGCCAGCAGCCTCGAGGCTGGGAGCTCCTATAATTCACCCCTCCACTTT
TRBV9,NA,TRBJ2-2,NA,CASNSYTGELFF,TGTGCCTCGAACAGCTACACCGGGGAGCTGTTTTTT
TRBV29-1,NA,TRBJ1-1,TRBD1,CSVRSLGQGDTEAFF,TGCAGCGTTAGGAGCCTGGGACAGGGGGACACTGAAGCTTTCTTT
TRBV10-3,NA,TRBJ2-5,TRBD2,CAISGTSGGPGQETQYF,TGTGCCATCAGTGGGACTAGCGGGGGGCCAGGCCAAGAGACCCAGTACTTC
TRBV5-1,NA,TRBJ2-7,TRBD2,CASSLHTGLAGAVGSYEQYF,TGCGCCAGCAGCTTGCACACGGGACTAGCGGGAGCGGTGGGCTCCTACGAGCAGTACTTC
TRBV5-1,NA,TRBJ2-5,NA,CASSGRGAPGETQYF,TGCGCCAGCAGCGGTCGGGGGGCCCCAGGGGAGACCCAGTACTTC
TRBV10-3,NA,TRBJ2-3,TRBD2,CAISLAGGRTDTQYF,TGTGCCATCAGCTTAGCGGGGGGACGCACAGATACGCAGTATTTT
TRBV5-1,NA,TRBJ2-3,NA,CASSLIVGGATDTQYF,TGCGCCAGCAGCTTAATCGTGGGGGGGGCCACAGATACGCAGTATTTT
TRBV27,NA,TRBJ1-2,NA,CASSLTGKNGYTF,TGTGCCAGCAGTTTAACAGGGAAGAATGGCTACACCTTC
TRBV30,NA,TRBJ1-1,TRBD1,CAWRGGDRGWRAFF,TGTGCCTGGAGGGGAGGGGACAGGGGCTGGCGGGCTTTCTTT
TRBV6-1,NA,TRBJ2-1,TRBD2,CASSQVTSGSSSSYNEQFF,TGTGCCAGCAGTCAAGTGACTAGCGGGAGTTCCAGCTCCTACAATGAGCAGTTCTTC
TRBV7-9,NA,TRBJ2-5,TRBD1,CASSPGQGRQETQYF,TGTGCCAGCAGCCCCGGACAGGGCCGCCAAGAGACCCAGTACTTC
TRBV6-5,NA,TRBJ1-2,TRBD1,CASSRSGTGKGYTF,TGTGCCAGCAGTCGATCCGGGACAGGGAAGGGCTACACCTTC
TRBV15,NA,TRBJ1-1,TRBD1,CATSRDGTGGGRNTEAFF,TGTGCCACCAGCAGAGACGGGACAGGGGGGGGGAGAAACACTGAAGCTTTCTTT
TRBV27,NA,TRBJ1-1,TRBD1,CASIGQGGTEAFF,TGTGCCAGCATCGGACAGGGAGGCACTGAAGCTTTCTTT
TRBV15,NA,TRBJ1-5,TRBD1,CATSRGSNTGEGNQPQHF,TGTGCCACCAGCAGGGGGTCCAATACAGGGGAGGGCAATCAGCCCCAGCATTTT
TRBV2,NA,TRBJ2-7,NA,CASSESEAGLYEQYF,TGTGCCAGCAGTGAAAGTGAGGCAGGGCTCTACGAGCAGTACTTC
TRBV27,NA,TRBJ1-6,NA,CASSAGSSYNSPLHF,TGTGCCAGCAGCGCGGGGAGCTCCTATAATTCACCCCTCCACTTT
TRBV7-9,NA,TRBJ1-6,TRBD1,CASSLVRTGNSPLHF,TGTGCCAGCAGCTTAGTGCGGACAGGCAATTCACCCCTCCACTTT
TRBV9,NA,TRBJ2-7,TRBD1,CASSVASGGGYEQYF,TGTGCCAGCAGCGTAGCGTCAGGGGGCGGGTACGAGCAGTACTTC
TRBV9,NA,TRBJ1-4,NA,CASSVASGGKLFF,TGTGCCAGCAGCGTAGCCAGCGGGGGGAAACTGTTTTTT
TRBV6-1,NA,TRBJ1-2,NA,CARARGGYGYTF,TGTGCCAGGGCGAGGGGGGGGTATGGCTACACCTTC
TRBV27,NA,TRBJ2-2,NA,CASSFRGLGGGELFF,TGTGCCAGCAGTTTTAGGGGCCTGGGGGGCGGGGAGCTGTTTTTT
TRBV19,once,TRBJ1-2,TRBD1,CASSMGQGYTF,TGTGCCAGTAGTATGGGACAGGGCTACACCTTC
TRBV11-2,NA,TRBJ1-3,NA,CASSLIQTLDGNTIYF,TGTGCCAGCAGCTTAATACAGACGCTGGATGGAAACACCATATATTTT
TRBV4-3,NA,TRBJ2-3,TRBD2,CASSQEAGYRGDTQYF,TGCGCCAGCAGCCAGGAAGCGGGATACCGGGGAGATACGCAGTATTTT
TRBV6-1,NA,TRBJ2-1,NA,CASSKQSSYNEQFF,TGTGCCAGCAGCAAACAGTCCTCCTACAATGAGCAGTTCTTC
TRBV28,NA,TRBJ1-6,NA,CASSRGGPVALHF,TGTGCCAGCAGTCGGGGGGGACCCGTTGCCCTCCACTTT
TRBV7-6,NA,TRBJ1-5,TRBD1,CASSSYRDRAGQPQHF,TGTGCCAGCAGCTCCTACCGGGACAGGGCCGGTCAGCCCCAGCATTTT